This TCR beta chain was retrieved from a study of identical twins. Findings and caveats of the study: Models underestimated how often monozygotic twins shared out-of-frame TCR alpha.

Turning to this clonotype: Its antigen is as yet unknown.

TCRdb recomputed calls from the 5' RACE reads with MiXCR, one row per CDR3 protein. The profile shows more than 1.5 million distinct CDR3 sequences, more than 30% of them singletons. V shed 6 bases and J shed 7 bases, with 7 bases lying between them. The length of the CDR3 is 12 residues. Sequences were obtained from cord blood. The V and J genes are TRBV12-3 or TRBV12-4 and TRBJ1-6; D is possibly TRBD1 (5 bases). This sequence was found in a newborn girl in good health. The CDR3 region has the DNA TGTGCCAGCAGAAACAGGAATTCACCCCTCCACTTT. It is translated as CASRNRNSPLHF.